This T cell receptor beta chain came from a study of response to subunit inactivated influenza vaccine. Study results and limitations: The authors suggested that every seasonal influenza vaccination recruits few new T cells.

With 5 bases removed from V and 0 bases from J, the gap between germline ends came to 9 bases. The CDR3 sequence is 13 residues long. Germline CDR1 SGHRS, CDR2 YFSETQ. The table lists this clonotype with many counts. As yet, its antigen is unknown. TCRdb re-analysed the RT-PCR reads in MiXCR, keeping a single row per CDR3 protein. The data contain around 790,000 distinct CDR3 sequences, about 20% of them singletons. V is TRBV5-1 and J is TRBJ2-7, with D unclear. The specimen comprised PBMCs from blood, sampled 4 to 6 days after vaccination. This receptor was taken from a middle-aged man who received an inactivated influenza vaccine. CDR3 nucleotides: TGCGCCAGCAGAACCCCGAGCTCCTACGAGCAGTACTTC. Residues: CASRTPSSYEQYF.